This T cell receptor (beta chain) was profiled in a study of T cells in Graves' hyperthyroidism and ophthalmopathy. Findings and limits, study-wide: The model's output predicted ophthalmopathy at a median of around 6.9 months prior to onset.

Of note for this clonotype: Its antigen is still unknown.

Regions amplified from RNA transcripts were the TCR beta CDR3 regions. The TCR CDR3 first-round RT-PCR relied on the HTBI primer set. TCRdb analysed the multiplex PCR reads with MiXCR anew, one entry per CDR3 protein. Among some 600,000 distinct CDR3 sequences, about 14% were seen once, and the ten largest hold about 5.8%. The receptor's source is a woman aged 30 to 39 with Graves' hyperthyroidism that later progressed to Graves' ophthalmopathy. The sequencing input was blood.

Here the CDR3 reads CASSFSGASGEQYF. CDR3 DNA sequence: TGTGCCAGCAGCTTCTCAGGGGCTTCGGGGGAGCAGTACTTC. The chain uses TRBV7-9 and TRBJ2-7, with a weak D call TRBD1 (6 bases). The V and J ends lost 3 bases and 7 bases respectively, with 16 bases between them. This CDR3 contains 14 residues. The V gene's germline CDR1 is SEHNR and CDR2 FQNEAQ (reference sequence).